This note documents a single T cell receptor beta chain sequence. The antigen is undetermined. This entry is derived from a study of lymphopenia after photon versus proton radiotherapy. Study findings and constraints: Photon-treated patients lost naive T cells and TCR diversity; proton-treated stayed stable. Post-nadir TCR diversity decline inversely tracked overall survival among those who died. Oligoclonal CD8+ Temra expansion after nadir drove photon patients' diversity drop. Authors raise, but do not show, better survival with proton therapy.

The V gene's germline CDR1 is LGHNA and CDR2 YSLEER. There are 16 residues in the CDR3. The germline V and J ends were trimmed by 0 bases and 1 base, with 10 bases remaining between them. Only in-frame clones appear in the TCRdb table, and some are missing; sequencing was by immunoSEQ multiplex PCR. Among around 20,000 clones, about 93% were seen once, and the ten largest hold 5.5% to 7.5%. The chain uses TRBV4-3 and TRBJ1-3; no clear D. The specimen comprised peripheral blood, sampled from a patient treated with photon-based radiotherapy. This clonotype originated in a man aged 60 to 75 with pancreatic cancer. The CDR3 coding sequence is TGCGCCAGCAGCCAAGACGGTGTCAGATCTGGAAACACCATATATTTT. It translates to CASSQDGVRSGNTIYF.